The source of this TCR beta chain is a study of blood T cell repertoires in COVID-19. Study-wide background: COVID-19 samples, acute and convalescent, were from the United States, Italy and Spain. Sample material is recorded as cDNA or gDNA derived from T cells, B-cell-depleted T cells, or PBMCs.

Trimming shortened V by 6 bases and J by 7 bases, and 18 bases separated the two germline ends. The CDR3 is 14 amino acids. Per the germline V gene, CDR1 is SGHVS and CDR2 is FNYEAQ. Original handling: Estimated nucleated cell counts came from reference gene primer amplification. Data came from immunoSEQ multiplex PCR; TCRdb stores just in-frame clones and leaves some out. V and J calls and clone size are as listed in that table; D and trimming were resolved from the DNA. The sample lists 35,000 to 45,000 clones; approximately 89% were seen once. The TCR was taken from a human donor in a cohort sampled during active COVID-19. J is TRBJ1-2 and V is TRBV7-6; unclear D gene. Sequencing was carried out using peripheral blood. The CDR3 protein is CASSSHEGWGGYTF. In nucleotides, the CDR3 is TGTGCCAGCAGTTCCCATGAGGGTTGGGGTGGCTACACCTTC.